The next 7 T cell receptor beta chains were all read from a single sample in a study of siplizumab effects on memory and regulatory T cells. TCRdb's table, derived via immunoSEQ multiplex PCR, lists solely in-frame clones and lacks some. The sample contains about 100,000 clones, 92% of which appear only once. Sequencing was performed on Tregs sorted from blood. These receptor sequences come from a human donor in good health.

The chain combines TRBV11-2 with TRBJ2-1, with TRBD2 matching 9 bases. In germline, CDR1 is SGHAT, CDR2 FQNNGV. The CDR3 covers 11 residues. V lost 2 bases, J lost 15 bases, and 2 bases stayed unmatched. The CDR3 loop reads CASSLRTSAFF. The CDR3 nucleotides are TGTGCCAGCAGCTTACGGACTAGCGCGTTCTTC. The full variable domain, in which reference TRBV11-2 and TRBJ2-1 provide the parts outside the CDR3, is EAGVAQSPRYKIIEKRQSVAFWCNPISGHATLYWYQQILGQGPKLLIQFQNNGVVDDSQLPKDRFSAERLKGVDSTLKIQPAKLEDSAVYLCASSLRTSAFFGPGTRLTVL.

This rearrangement joins TRBV2 to TRBJ1-1; 10 nucleotides match TRBD1. CDR3 length: 13 amino acids. V was clipped by 11 bases and J by 7 bases; unmatched bases: 10. CDR1 SNHLY and CDR2 FYNNEI come from the germline V gene. Here the CDR3 DNA reads TGTGCCGGAGCAGGGGACAGGGGAAGTGAAGCTTTCTTT. Protein sequence: CAGAGDRGSEAFF.

The rearrangement uses TRBV19 and TRBJ2-3, with TRBD2 as a possible D gene (6 bases). Deletions cut 7 bases from V and 6 bases from J, with 20 bases between. The CDR3 extends over 15 amino acids. The germline V gene encodes CDR1 LNHDA and CDR2 SQIVND (reference sequence). CDR3 nucleotide sequence: TGTGCCAGTACCCCAAGGAGGGCGGACAAGGATACGCAGTATTTT. Its translation is CASTPRRADKDTQYF.

The chain joins TRBV2 to TRBJ2-4; 7 bases match TRBD2. The CDR3 is 13 residues long. CDR1 SNHLY and CDR2 FYNNEI come from the germline V gene. J gave up 4 bases and V 5 bases, and 2 bases lay outside the gene matches. CDR3 region: CASSRREKNIQYF. For the CDR3, the DNA is TGTGCCAGCAGTAGGCGGGAGAAAAACATTCAGTACTTC.

V usage is TRBV15 and J usage is TRBJ1-2; D is uncertain. The CDR3 loop spans 14 amino acids. The germline V gene has CDR1 LNHNV and CDR2 YYDKDF (reference sequence). V was pared by 1 base and J by 8 bases, with 14 bases between. The CDR3 DNA sequence: TGTGCCACCAGCAGAGGCGGGTTAAAAGAAGGCTACACCTTC. It codes for CATSRGGLKEGYTF.

Written as DNA, the CDR3 is TGTGCCAGCAGTGGGGAAGCGGGAGGGCTGACCGGGGAGCTGTTTTTT. Translated, it gives CASSGEAGGLTGELFF. This chain connects TRBV2 to TRBJ2-2; 10 bases match TRBD2. CDR3 size: 16 residues. Trimming at V came to 4 bases and at J to 5 bases, leaving 7 bases not matched to a gene. Germline V gene lookup returns CDR1 SNHLY and CDR2 FYNNEI.

This sequence joins TRBV7-8 and TRBJ1-4; D is unclear. The length of the CDR3 is 14 residues. Per the germline V gene, CDR1 is SGHVS and CDR2 is FQNEAQ. The V gene lost 3 bases and the J gene lost 8 bases, with 13 bases spanning the gap. CDR3: CASSFRYTVEKLFF. The CDR3 region has the DNA TGTGCCAGCAGCTTTCGGTATACGGTGGAAAAACTGTTTTTT.